These T cell receptor beta chains were read from a single sample in a study of Graves' ophthalmopathy and Graves' hyperthyroidism. TCRdb used MiXCR to reprocess the multiplex PCR reads, holding one entry per CDR3 protein. Among more than 1,000,000 distinct CDR3 sequences, roughly 35% were seen once, and the ten largest hold approximately 10%. Sample: peripheral blood or thyroid tissue (not recorded which). The source is an adult man with Graves' hyperthyroidism. Both conserved end residues are part of each CDR3. A D gene is named only where the DNA matches it firmly. The size field is filled for only some rows; it gives once, few, many or a size class.

len,j_gene,abundance,d_gene,v_gene,CDR3nt,CDR3aa
14,TRBJ2-5,NA,TRBD2,TRBV20-1,TGCAGTGCTAGGCGGCCTAGCGGGAGTGAGACCCAGTACTTC,CSARRPSGSETQYF
17,TRBJ2-2,many,TRBD1,TRBV29-1,TGCAGCGTTGAAATTCCCCTGACAGGGGCTTTCACCGGGGAGCTGTTTTTT,CSVEIPLTGAFTGELFF
14,TRBJ2-2,many,NA,TRBV7-8,TGTGCCAGCAGCGTAGGACCCGCCACCGGGGAGCTGTTTTTT,CASSVGPATGELFF
17,TRBJ1-3,NA,NA,TRBV10-3,TGTGCCATCAGTGGGAACCCCTTGGTGGCAGCCGGAAACACCATATATTTT,CAISGNPLVAAGNTIYF
13,TRBJ1-3,NA,TRBD1,TRBV20-1,TGCAGTGGGAGACAGGGTGCTGGAAACACCATATATTTT,CSGRQGAGNTIYF
13,TRBJ1-1,many,NA,TRBV6-5,TGTGCCAGCAGTTATGGACAGCAGACTGAAGCTTTCTTT,CASSYGQQTEAFF
14,TRBJ2-6,many,NA,TRBV7-9,TGTGCCAGCAGCTTAAATTATGGGGCCAACGTCCTGACTTTC,CASSLNYGANVLTF
14,TRBJ1-1,many,NA,TRBV27,TGTGCCAGCAGTTTCGGGGGGGCTGGGACTGAAGCTTTCTTT,CASSFGGAGTEAFF
16,TRBJ2-7,NA,NA,TRBV25-1,TGTGCCAGCAGTGACTCGGTGGCAGGCAGCTCCTACGAGCAGTACTTC,CASSDSVAGSSYEQYF
14,TRBJ1-2,NA,TRBD1,TRBV25-1,TGTGCCAGCGCTAGGGGACAGGTGGGCGATGGCTACACCTTC,CASARGQVGDGYTF
13,TRBJ1-4,many,NA,TRBV10-3,TGTGCCATCAGTGTACGGACTAATGAAAAACTGTTTTTT,CAISVRTNEKLFF
13,TRBJ1-2,many,NA,TRBV20-1,TGCAGTGCTAGAGACGGCAGGGGTTACGGCTACACCTTC,CSARDGRGYGYTF
9,TRBJ1-5,NA,NA,TRBV29-1,TGCAGCGCGATTCAGCCCCAGCATTTT,CSAIQPQHF
14,TRBJ1-1,NA,NA,TRBV29-1,TGCAGCGTTAAACAAAGAGGGAAGAACACTGAAGCTTTCTTT,CSVKQRGKNTEAFF
17,TRBJ2-6,few,TRBD1,TRBV20-1,TGCAGTGCTAGAGATAGGGGACAGCCGCCGCGGGCCAACGTCCTGACTTTC,CSARDRGQPPRANVLTF
14,TRBJ2-7,many,TRBD1,TRBV2,TGTGCCAGCAGCAAGGGACAGGTCTCGTACGAGCAGTACTTC,CASSKGQVSYEQYF
13,TRBJ1-5,many,NA,TRBV19,TGTGCCGTAGACTCGGGCCGCAATCAGCCCCAGCATTTT,CAVDSGRNQPQHF
13,TRBJ1-2,NA,NA,TRBV2,TGTGCCAGCAGATCCCAGGCGATACTAGGCTACACCTTC,CASRSQAILGYTF
15,TRBJ2-3,NA,NA,TRBV20-1,TGCAGTGCTAGAGTGGAGCCCGTATTGACAGATACGCAGTATTTT,CSARVEPVLTDTQYF
13,TRBJ2-7,NA,TRBD2,TRBV19,TGTGCCAGTAGTATAGGACCGGGGGGCGAGCAGTACTTC,CASSIGPGGEQYF
15,TRBJ1-1,many,TRBD1,TRBV5-1,TGCGCCAGCAGCTGGACAGGGAGGGGGAACCCTGAAGCTTTCTTT,CASSWTGRGNPEAFF
14,TRBJ1-1,many,NA,TRBV7-2,TGTGCCAGCAGTCTGGTATGGGGGGACACTGAAGCTTTCTTT,CASSLVWGDTEAFF
12,TRBJ1-2,many,NA,TRBV2,TGTGCCAGCAGTGAATGGAGGGATGGCTACACCTTC,CASSEWRDGYTF
12,TRBJ1-2,NA,NA,TRBV10-2,TGCGCCAGCAGTGAATGGAGGAATGGCTACACCTTC,CASSEWRNGYTF
17,TRBJ1-5,NA,TRBD1,TRBV10-1,TGCGCCAGCAGTGAGCCGGACAGGGTACTTTCTTTTCAGCCCCAGCATTTT,CASSEPDRVLSFQPQHF
16,TRBJ1-2,many,TRBD1,TRBV7-2,TGTGCCAGCAGCTTAGGTCAGGGGGCGATGGGCTATGGCTACACCTTC,CASSLGQGAMGYGYTF
14,TRBJ2-5,once,TRBD2,TRBV7-3,TGTGCCAGCAGCGAGACTAGCGGGAAGGAGACCCAGTACTTC,CASSETSGKETQYF
13,TRBJ1-1,many,NA,TRBV6-5,TGTGCCAGTACAGGGAAGGTGAACACTGAAGCTTTCTTT,CASTGKVNTEAFF
14,TRBJ1-4,NA,NA,TRBV4-3,TGCGCCAGCAGCCTTACAGGGACGGGGGAAAAACTGTTTTTT,CASSLTGTGEKLFF
12,TRBJ1-1,many,NA,TRBV7-8,TGTGCCAGCAGCTTAGGGGGGCTGGGAGCTTTCTTT,CASSLGGLGAFF
14,TRBJ2-7,NA,TRBD1,TRBV15,TGTGCCACCTCCAGGACAGGGGGTTCCCACGAGCAGTACTTC,CATSRTGGSHEQYF
13,TRBJ1-2,NA,TRBD1,TRBV10-3,TGTGCCATCAGTCGACAGGGGGACTCTGGAAACACCTTC,CAISRQGDSGNTF
12,TRBJ1-1,many,NA,TRBV7-9,TGTGCCAGCAGCTTAGTGAGCGATGAAGCTTTCTTT,CASSLVSDEAFF
17,TRBJ1-2,NA,NA,TRBV4-2,TGTGCCAGCAGCCAAGACGCCGTCGGGGCAATGAATTATGGCTACACCTTC,CASSQDAVGAMNYGYTF
15,TRBJ1-5,many,NA,TRBV10-3,TGTGCCATCAGTGAGAAGTCAGGAATCAATCAGCCCCAGCATTTT,CAISEKSGINQPQHF
13,TRBJ1-2,many,NA,TRBV6-5,TGTGCCAGCAGGCCTCTTGCGGGCTATGGCTACACCTTC,CASRPLAGYGYTF
15,TRBJ1-1,few,TRBD1,TRBV4-1,TGCGCCAGCAGCCAACCGGACAGGGCTAACACTGAAGCTTTCTTT,CASSQPDRANTEAFF
13,TRBJ2-3,NA,NA,TRBV7-2,TGTGCCACCAGCTTAAACCAGGGAGATACGCAGTATTTT,CATSLNQGDTQYF
14,TRBJ2-7,once,NA,TRBV19,TGTGCCAGTAGTATCAAGAGGTGGTCCTTCGAGCAGTACTTC,CASSIKRWSFEQYF
12,TRBJ1-2,NA,TRBD1,TRBV20-1,TGCAGTGCCCCCGGACAGGACCATGGCTACACCTTC,CSAPGQDHGYTF
14,TRBJ2-7,NA,TRBD1,TRBV10-3,TGTGCCAATGGTGTGGGGGACAGGGTCTACGAGCAGTACTTC,CANGVGDRVYEQYF
14,TRBJ1-2,NA,TRBD1,TRBV9,TGTGCCAGCAGCCATTCCGACAGGGACGGAGGCTACACCTTC,CASSHSDRDGGYTF